The clone carrying this T cell receptor (beta chain) showed up just once. Its antigen remains unidentified. The data were produced by immunoSEQ multiplex PCR, yet TCRdb's version contains in-frame clones alone and is incomplete. The data contain around 26,000 clones, around four fifths of them singletons. The sample is drawn from a study of lymphopenia after photon versus proton radiotherapy. Findings of the study overall: Larger post-nadir TCR diversity loss correlated inversely with survival in deceased patients. After lymphocyte nadir, photon-treated repertoires showed oligoclonal expansion, especially CD8+ Temra. Survival link was tested only in deceased patients; proton benefit remains a possibility. Under photons, naive T cells and diversity fell while effector/memory populations rose.

V was clipped by 7 bases and J by 3 bases, with 16 bases between them. This CDR3 comprises 14 residues. The germline gives CDR1 LNHDA, CDR2 SQIVND (reference sequence). The sequenced sample was peripheral blood, obtained from a patient treated with proton-based radiotherapy. The chain carries TRBV19 and TRBJ2-7; D might be TRBD2 (6 bases). The source is a woman aged 70-85 years with pancreatic cancer. CDR3 bases: TGTGCCAGTAACTCCCCTGGCGGGAACTACGAGCAGTACTTC. Protein sequence: CASNSPGGNYEQYF.